The source of this TCR beta chain is a study of PD-L1 blockade in urothelial cancer. Every PCR got spiked synthetic TCR analog templates. TCRdb's table, derived via immunoSEQ multiplex PCR, lists solely in-frame clones and lacks some. The repertoire has under 70,000 clones, about 81% of them found once; the top ten carry 1.5% to 2%. Noted time point: pretreatment peripheral blood. This clone was seen only once. Sequenced material: PBMCs, taken around atezolizumab (anti-PD-L1) treatment. The clonotype originates from a man aged 70 or older with urothelial cancer.

The CDR3: CSAVGSYEQYF. The CDR3 nucleotides are TGCAGTGCCGTCGGTAGCTACGAGCAGTACTTC. The J gene is TRBJ2-7, the V gene TRBV20-1; D gene ambiguous. Germline values: CDR1 DFQATT, CDR2 SNEGSKA (reference sequence). The CDR3 extends over 11 amino acids. Deletions cut 6 bases from V and 3 bases from J, with 9 bases between.